This TCR beta chain was identified in a study of T-cell memory formation after mild COVID-19. TCRdb independently ran MiXCR on the 5' RACE reads; one entry per CDR3 protein. Of 200,000 to 250,000 distinct CDR3 sequences in the sample, 9.5% are singletons; the top ten hold about 3.8%. After removal of 8 bases from V and 4 bases from J, the junction contained 5 bases not matched to a gene. The CDR3 runs 13 residues. Germline CDR1 is SEHNR and CDR2 is FQNEAQ (reference sequence). Study conclusions and caveats: Most CD4+ clones that shrank were in CM and EM, while CD8+ ones turned up in EMRA.

As for this clonotype: Its target is not known.

V and J are TRBV7-9 and TRBJ1-2; 9 bases are a match to TRBD1. This receptor was identified in a man between 18 and 35 years old who had mild COVID-19 (a few samples of this study predate the infection). Cell type and time point are not known. Sequencing input: PBMCs or a T cell subset sorted from them (not recorded which). This chain's CDR3 is CASPGQGGYGYTF. CDR3 bases: TGTGCCAGCCCGGGACAGGGAGGCTATGGCTACACCTTC.